The clone carrying this T cell receptor (beta chain) was seen only a few times. The target antigen is unknown. The CDR3 has 14 amino acids. Per the germline V gene, CDR1 is ENHRY and CDR2 is SYGVKD. V was trimmed by 7 bases and J by 1 base, leaving 13 bases between them. Samples came from axillary lymph nodes draining the breast cancer. The data derive from a study of breast tumors, draining lymph nodes, adjacent tissues. Whole-study findings and limits: Tumors had less TCR diversity than lymph nodes, more than nontumor tissue. Findings are consistent with lymph node origin and intratumoral expansion of most tumor T cells. Data only fit, rather than demonstrated, lymph node origin of most tumor T cells.

TCRdb itself ran the multiplex PCR reads through MiXCR, one entry per CDR3 protein. Of some 120,000 distinct CDR3 sequences listed, 20% to 25% are singletons. V is TRBV10-3 and J is TRBJ1-1; D is uncertain. The receptor's source is a female donor with breast cancer. Some clones in this sample may be carry-over from other donors' samples. Sequencing was done on a sample of axillary lymph node tissue. CDR3 region: CAITELQANTEAFF. CDR3 coding DNA: TGTGCCATCACGGAACTTCAGGCGAACACTGAAGCTTTCTTT.